This T cell receptor beta chain was recovered during a study of cytomegalovirus exposure and HLA in healthy donors. Overall study: In an early release, HLA-typed donors contributed 90 million or so unique TCR sequences.

The study ran its PCR with 60 Vbeta and 13 Jbeta primers. The table came from immunoSEQ multiplex PCR; TCRdb's copy has only in-frame clones and leaves some out. The sample carries roughly 52,000 clones, around three fifths recorded once. Study results and caveats: A link between a missense DCLRE1C variant and TCR beta V- and J-gene trimming emerged from a later analysis.

With V trimmed by 1 base and J by 4 bases, 2 bases remained unmatched. Germline loops: CDR1 SEHNR, CDR2 FQNEAQ (reference sequence). The CDR3 contains 15 residues. On this clone itself: Antigen specificity is unknown.

Healthy bone marrow donors made up the donor group. Sequencing used PBMCs. The sequence was collected from a human donor in good health. This rearrangement joins TRBV7-9 to TRBJ2-1; 9 positions match TRBD1. In nucleotides, the CDR3 is TGTGCCAGCAGCTTAGGAGACAGGGGGTACAATGAGCAGTTCTTC. This encodes CASSLGDRGYNEQFF.